This T cell receptor (beta chain) was identified in a study of T cell responses to AZD1222 COVID-19 vaccine. This clone was seen once. Its antigen is currently unknown. Points from the study as a whole: Baseline serology detected seropositivity in only five or six AZD1222 recipients.

Here immunoSEQ multiplex PCR was the method, and the copy in TCRdb shows in-frame clones only, minus some. This sample carries approximately 50,000 clones, roughly 90% of them seen once, and the ten largest clones take 6.9%. With 0 bases clipped from V and 4 bases from J, the junction kept 5 bases outside the gene matches. Germline loops: CDR1 SGHRS, CDR2 YFSETQ. The CDR3 contains 16 residues. The chain joins TRBV5-1 to TRBJ2-1, with TRBD2 matching 9 bases. The receptor was derived from an adult who received the AZD1222 COVID-19 vaccine. The input for sequencing was peripheral blood, taken 28 days after the second AZD1222 dose. This chain's CDR3 is CASSLVAGVGYNEQFF. In DNA, the CDR3 is TGCGCCAGCAGCTTGGTAGCGGGAGTTGGGTACAATGAGCAGTTCTTC.